Listed here are 30 T cell receptor beta chains from one sample, sequenced in a study of blood T cell repertoires in COVID-19. Libraries were prepared by immunoSEQ multiplex PCR; TCRdb keeps only in-frame clonotypes and omits some of them. The sample records some 370,000 clones, around 87% being singletons. The source material was peripheral blood. The receptor set was obtained from a woman aged 25-40 years with COVID-19, enrolled during active disease.

This sequence joins TRBV10-2 and TRBJ2-5, with 7 bases lining up with TRBD1. CDR3 size: 16 residues. The V and J ends lost 7 bases and 4 bases, in that order; junction bases with no gene match: 15. CDR1 and CDR2 from the germline V gene are WSHSY and SAAADI. As DNA, the CDR3 is TGCGCCAGCAAGAACGTCGACAGGGCCCGGAGAGAGACCCAGTACTTC. Translating it yields CASKNVDRARRETQYF.

This clone was seen a single time. The V and J genes are TRBV7-3 and TRBJ2-3; 9 bases match TRBD2. The germline V gene has CDR1 SGHTA and CDR2 FQGTGA. Trimming took 5 bases from V and 5 from J; bases not matched to a gene: 14. This CDR3 has 17 amino acids. CDR3 DNA: TGTGCCAGCAGCCCCGCTTTTAGCGGGAGCTCTCTAGATACGCAGTATTTT. Its translation is CASSPAFSGSSLDTQYF.

This sequence joins TRBV23-1 and TRBJ2-2; the D gene is possibly TRBD2 (6 bases). TRBV23-1 falls under the ORF class, with uncertain function. V was trimmed by 6 bases and J by 3 bases, leaving 17 bases between them. The CDR3 consists of 16 residues. CDR3 nucleotides: TGCGCCAGCAGGGACGGGAGTCCCGGGGACACCGGGGAGCTGTTTTTT. It codes for CASRDGSPGDTGELFF.

The genes are TRBV29-1 and TRBJ2-2; 9 bases line up with TRBD1. V was pared by 6 bases and J by 7 bases, with 9 bases of the junction left unmatched. Germline loops: CDR1 SQVTM, CDR2 ANQGSEA. CDR3 size: 14 residues. CDR3 amino acids: CSVKDRGGIGELFF. The CDR3 DNA sequence: TGCAGCGTGAAGGACAGGGGAGGAATCGGGGAGCTGTTTTTT.

Only a few counts were recorded for this clone. The chain combines TRBV2 with TRBJ2-5, with 12 nucleotides matching TRBD2. CDR1 is SNHLY, CDR2 FYNNEI, per germline. Trimming at V came to 4 bases and at J to 3 bases, leaving 3 bases not matched to a gene. The CDR3 is 15 residues long. This CDR3 is CASSGLAGVKETQYF. As DNA, the CDR3 is TGTGCCAGCAGTGGACTAGCGGGAGTGAAAGAGACCCAGTACTTC.

V usage is TRBV4-3 and J usage is TRBJ2-5, with 8 bases that match TRBD2. The CDR3 has 18 amino acids. Trimming removed 0 bases from V and 5 bases from J; junction bases left unmatched: 14. Germline CDR1 reads LGHNA; CDR2 reads YSLEER. CDR3 nucleotides: TGCGCCAGCAGCCAAGATCGTGCCGGGACTAGAGGTTTTGAGACCCAGTACTTC. It encodes CASSQDRAGTRGFETQYF.

This clone was seen more than once but under ten times. This chain links TRBV27 with TRBJ2-1; TRBD2 matches 10 bases. V was pared by 6 bases and J by 2 bases, with 16 bases of the junction left unmatched. The germline V gene has CDR1 MNHEY and CDR2 SMNVEV (reference sequence). This CDR3 has 19 residues. The CDR3 loop reads CASRALAAGGPSPYNEQFF. The CDR3 coding sequence is TGTGCCAGCAGAGCCCTAGCAGCGGGAGGGCCTAGTCCCTACAATGAGCAGTTCTTC.

CDR3 residues: CASWPEQGYHLSSYEQYF. Written as DNA, the CDR3 is TGTGCCAGCTGGCCCGAACAGGGGTATCATTTAAGCTCCTACGAGCAGTACTTC. The rearrangement links TRBV28 to TRBJ2-7; 7 nucleotides agree with TRBD1. J lost 0 bases, V lost 8 bases, and 19 bases had no gene match. Germline CDR1 and CDR2: MDHEN and SYDVKM. This CDR3 has 18 amino acids.

The chain is built from TRBV6-5 and TRBJ2-5; 7 bases map to TRBD1. Germline V gene sequence: CDR1 MNHEY, CDR2 SVGAGI. V shed 4 bases, J shed 4 bases, and the junction held 3 bases outside the gene matches. The CDR3 spans 13 residues. The CDR3 DNA reads TGTGCCAGCAGTTTTAGGGGGCCAGAGACCCAGTACTTC. Its translation is CASSFRGPETQYF.

The chain recombines TRBV6-2 or TRBV6-3 with TRBJ1-6; D might be TRBD1 (5 bases). This CDR3 comprises 14 residues. Germline assignment: CDR1 MNHEY and CDR2 SVGEGT. Trimming took 4 bases from V and 9 from J, leaving 13 bases between them. CDR3 region: CASSSGQGSSPLHF. In DNA, the CDR3 is TGTGCCAGCAGTTCCGGCCAGGGATCTTCACCCCTCCACTTT.

Of note for this clone: The sample has other DNA sequences that encode this CDR3 too. The rearrangement links TRBV30 to TRBJ1-3, with D perhaps matching TRBD1 (5 bases). Per the germline V gene, CDR1 is GTSNPN and CDR2 is SVGIG (reference sequence). This CDR3 has 13 amino acids. Trimming took off 1 base at V and 1 base at J, with 5 bases between the two ends. CDR3: CAWSAGSGNTIYF. CDR3 in DNA: TGTGCCTGGAGTGCAGGGTCTGGAAACACCATATATTTT.

A single count supports this clone. The rearrangement links TRBV7-9 to TRBJ2-7; 9 nucleotides line up with TRBD2. Per the germline V gene, CDR1 is SEHNR and CDR2 is FQNEAQ (reference sequence). The CDR3 consists of 16 residues. After removal of 3 bases from V and 0 bases from J, the junction contained 6 bases not matched to a gene. Here the CDR3 DNA reads TGTGCCAGCAGCTTTGCTTTAGCGGGAGCCTCCTACGAGCAGTACTTC. Its protein product is CASSFALAGASYEQYF.

This chain joins TRBV18 and TRBJ1-1; D is perhaps TRBD1 (6 bases). The germline gives CDR1 KGHSH, CDR2 LQKENI. CDR3 size: 15 residues. V was clipped by 3 bases and J by 7 bases, with 18 bases between them. The CDR3 DNA reads TGTGCCAGCTCACCGCAGCCGGGACACAGTATTGAAGCTTTCTTT. This codes for CASSPQPGHSIEAFF.

V usage is TRBV5-5 and J usage is TRBJ1-6; TRBD1 matches 9 bases. This CDR3 is 16 amino acids long. Losses at the gene ends were 2 bases for V and 5 bases for J; bases not matched to a gene: 5. In germline, CDR1 is SGHKS, CDR2 YYEKEE (reference sequence). The CDR3 loop reads CASSLLTGGNNSPLHF. The DNA for the CDR3 is TGTGCCAGCAGCTTACTGACAGGGGGGAATAATTCACCCCTCCACTTT.

J is TRBJ2-7 and V is TRBV11-2; 8 bases match TRBD2. Germline assignment: CDR1 SGHAT and CDR2 FQNNGV. CDR3 length: 13 residues. With 7 bases clipped from V and 3 bases from J, the junction kept 5 bases outside the gene matches. As DNA, the CDR3 is TGTGCCAGCACCCAGCGGGAGAACTACGAGCAGTACTTC. Translating it yields CASTQRENYEQYF. The variable domain in full, completed from reference TRBV11-2 and TRBJ2-7, reads EAGVAQSPRYKIIEKRQSVAFWCNPISGHATLYWYQQILGQGPKLLIQFQNNGVVDDSQLPKDRFSAERLKGVDSTLKIQPAKLEDSAVYLCASTQRENYEQYFGPGTRLTVT.

The chain has TRBV24-1 and TRBJ1-2; 8 positions agree with TRBD1. CDR1 and CDR2 (germline): KGHDR, SFDVKD. CDR3 size: 15 residues. V was pared by 4 bases and J by 4 bases, with 7 bases of the junction left unmatched. The CDR3 is CATSEGGTGTYGYTF. CDR3 nucleotides: TGTGCCACCAGTGAGGGGGGGACAGGAACCTATGGCTACACCTTC.

This clone was observed a handful of times. The V call is TRBV6-6, the J call TRBJ1-1, with 7 positions matching TRBD1. CDR1 MNHNY and CDR2 SVGAGI come from the germline V gene (reference sequence). The CDR3 sequence is 14 residues long. The V and J ends lost 4 bases and 1 base, in that order; junction bases with no gene match: 3. CDR3 sequence (DNA): TGTGCCAGCAGTTCGAGGACAGGGAACACTGAAGCTTTCTTT. It is translated as CASSSRTGNTEAFF.

The genes are TRBV4-1 and TRBJ1-6; 7 bases match TRBD1. Trimming took 4 bases from V and 7 from J; bases not matched to a gene: 4. The CDR3 spans 14 residues. From germline, CDR1 is MGHRA and CDR2 YSYEKL. The CDR3 region is CASSPGTENSPLHF. The CDR3 DNA reads TGCGCCAGCAGCCCGGGGACAGAGAATTCACCCCTCCACTTT.

This clone occurred once. The chain carries TRBV4-1 and TRBJ2-2; no definite D call. CDR3 length: 15 amino acids. The V gene lost 3 bases and the J gene lost 2 bases, with 10 bases spanning the gap. The germline CDR1 and CDR2 sequences are MGHRA and YSYEKL. This CDR3 is CASSHAMTNTGELFF. CDR3 nucleotide sequence: TGCGCCAGCAGCCATGCCATGACAAACACCGGGGAGCTGTTTTTT.

This chain connects TRBV21-1 to TRBJ2-1; the DNA was not used to check the table's D call, TRBD2. TRBV21-1 is tagged as a pseudogene. The length of the CDR3 is 16 residues. CDR3 sequence (DNA): TGTGCCAGCAGCAAAGGGACTAGCGGGAGGGTCGATGAGCAGTTCTTC. It encodes CASSKGTSGRVDEQFF.

The chain joins TRBV5-1 to TRBJ2-3; a possible D gene is TRBD1 (6 bases). This CDR3 spans 15 amino acids. Deletions cut 2 bases from V and 2 bases from J, with 12 bases between. Germline CDR1 is SGHRS and CDR2 is YFSETQ. CDR3 DNA sequence: TGCGCCAGCAGCTTCACAGGGATCCTCACAGATACGCAGTATTTT. Encoded protein: CASSFTGILTDTQYF.

This chain connects TRBV12-3 or TRBV12-4 to TRBJ2-5; D is undetermined. The CDR3 is made up of 12 amino acids. V was pared by 7 bases and J by 4 bases, with 10 bases between. The CDR3 loop is CASKSDLETQYF. In DNA form, the CDR3 reads TGTGCCAGCAAGAGCGACCTAGAGACCCAGTACTTC.

The rearrangement uses TRBV7-8 and TRBJ2-2; D perhaps matches TRBD2 (5 bases). Germline V gene data show CDR1 as SGHVS and CDR2 as FQNEAQ. The CDR3 has 17 amino acids. V was pared by 7 bases and J by 6 bases, with 24 bases between. Here the CDR3 DNA reads TGTGCCAGCAACCAAAAAGGGAGTAGTCCTCACGCCGGGGAGCTGTTTTTT. Protein sequence: CASNQKGSSPHAGELFF.

This rearrangement joins TRBV6-2 or TRBV6-3 to TRBJ1-5; the D is unclear. This CDR3 spans 16 amino acids. The germline CDR1 and CDR2 sequences are MNHEY and SVGEGT. V was shortened by 2 bases and J by 6 bases, with 17 bases between the two germline ends. The DNA of the CDR3 is TGTGCCAGCAGTTACGGAGGGCGCGGCCTCGGTCAGCCCCAGCATTTT. This codes for CASSYGGRGLGQPQHF.

The rearrangement links TRBV7-9 to TRBJ2-6; tentatively, D is TRBD1 (6 bases). The CDR3 covers 16 residues. V shed 1 base and J shed 1 base, with 8 bases lying between them. Germline V gives CDR1 SEHNR, CDR2 FQNEAQ (reference sequence). The DNA for the CDR3 is TGTGCCAGCAGCTTAGACACAGGGTCTGGGGCCAACGTCCTGACTTTC. Protein: CASSLDTGSGANVLTF.

V gene TRBV25-1 combines with J gene TRBJ1-1, with D tentatively TRBD1 (5 bases). CDR1 and CDR2 (germline): MGHDK, SYGVNS. The V end was cut by 8 bases, the J end by 5 bases, with 21 bases between. The CDR3 totals 15 residues. CDR3 residues: CASSRLGGSRTEAFF. The DNA for the CDR3 is TGTGCCAGCTCCCGGTTGGGGGGGTCAAGAACTGAAGCTTTCTTT. Full variable domain (missing parts from reference TRBV25-1 and TRBJ1-1): EADIYQTPRYLVIGTGKKITLECSQTMGHDKMYWYQQDPGMELHLIHYSYGVNSTEKGDLSSESTVSRIRTEHFPLTLESARPSHTSQYLCASSRLGGSRTEAFFGQGTRLTVV.

The gene calls are TRBV19 and TRBJ2-4; a possible D gene is TRBD2 (7 bases). V gave up 3 bases and J gave up 0 bases, with 12 bases separating them. Germline V gene data show CDR1 as LNHDA and CDR2 as SQIVND (reference sequence). The CDR3 length is 16 residues. The CDR3 region has the DNA TGTGCCAGTAGTATTCTCCGGGGGGCAGCCAAAAACATTCAGTACTTC. This encodes CASSILRGAAKNIQYF.

The chain links TRBV5-1 to TRBJ2-2; a weak D match, TRBD2 (6 bases). Trimming stripped 3 bases from V and 4 bases from J, with 10 bases between. In germline, CDR1 is SGHRS, CDR2 YFSETQ. The CDR3 contains 14 residues. The CDR3 sequence: CASSSVGGTGELFF. CDR3 in DNA: TGCGCCAGCAGCTCCGTCGGGGGCACCGGGGAGCTGTTTTTT.

This clone was found once. The chain links TRBV27 to TRBJ2-7, with 9 bases aligning to TRBD2. Trimming at V came to 0 bases and at J to 0 bases, leaving 0 bases not matched to a gene. The germline CDR1 and CDR2 sequences are MNHEY and SMNVEV (reference sequence). This CDR3 has 15 residues. As DNA, the CDR3 is TGTGCCAGCAGTTTATCGACTAGCGGCTCCTACGAGCAGTACTTC. Translated: CASSLSTSGSYEQYF.

This clone was detected only once. V is TRBV11-3 and J is TRBJ2-5; 8 bases are shared with TRBD2. With V trimmed by 4 bases and J by 1 base, 17 bases remained unmatched. Germline V gene sequence: CDR1 SGHNT, CDR2 YENEEA. There are 19 residues in the CDR3. CDR3 sequence: CASSSGGAGDLSRQETQYF. CDR3 nucleotide sequence: TGTGCCAGCAGCTCGGGGGGAGCGGGAGACCTGTCGCGCCAAGAGACCCAGTACTTC.